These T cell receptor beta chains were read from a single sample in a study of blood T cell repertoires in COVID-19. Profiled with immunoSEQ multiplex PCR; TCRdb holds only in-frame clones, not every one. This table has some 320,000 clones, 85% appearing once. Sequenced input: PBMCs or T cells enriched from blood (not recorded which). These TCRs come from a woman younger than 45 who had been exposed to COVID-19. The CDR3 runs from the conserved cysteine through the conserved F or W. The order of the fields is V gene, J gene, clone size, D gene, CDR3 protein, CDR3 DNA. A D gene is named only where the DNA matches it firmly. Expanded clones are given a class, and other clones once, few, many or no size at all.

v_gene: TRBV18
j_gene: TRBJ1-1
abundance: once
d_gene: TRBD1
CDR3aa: CASSAAQGGVAEAFF
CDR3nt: TGTGCCAGCTCCGCGGCACAGGGGGGAGTCGCTGAAGCTTTCTTT

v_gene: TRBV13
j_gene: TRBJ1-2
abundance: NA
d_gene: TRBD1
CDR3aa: CASSLGAGGHNYGYTF
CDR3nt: TGTGCCAGCAGCTTAGGTGCAGGGGGGCACAACTATGGCTACACCTTC

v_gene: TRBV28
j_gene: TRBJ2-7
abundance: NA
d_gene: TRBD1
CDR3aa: CASSLSRQGGDEQYF
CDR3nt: TGTGCCAGCAGTTTAAGTAGACAGGGGGGCGACGAGCAGTACTTC

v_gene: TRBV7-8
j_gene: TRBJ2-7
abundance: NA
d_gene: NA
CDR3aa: CASSLVTGGAYYEQYF
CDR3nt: TGTGCCAGCAGCTTAGTGACGGGGGGCGCCTACTACGAGCAGTACTTC

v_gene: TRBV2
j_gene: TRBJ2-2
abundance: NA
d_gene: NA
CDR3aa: CASRASQNTGELFF
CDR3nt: TGTGCCAGCCGGGCTAGCCAGAACACCGGGGAGCTGTTTTTT

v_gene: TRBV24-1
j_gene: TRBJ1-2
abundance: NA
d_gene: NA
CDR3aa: CATSDALPGVYGYTF
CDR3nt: TGTGCCACCAGTGATGCCCTCCCGGGGGTCTATGGCTACACCTTC

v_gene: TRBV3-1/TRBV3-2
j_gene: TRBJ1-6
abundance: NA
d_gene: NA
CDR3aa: CASSHRGFYNSPLHF
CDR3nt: TGTGCCAGCAGCCACCGGGGTTTCTATAATTCACCCCTCCACTTT

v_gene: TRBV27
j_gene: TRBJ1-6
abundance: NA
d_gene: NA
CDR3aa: CASGGTGSPGSYNSPLHF
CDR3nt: TGTGCCAGCGGGGGCACAGGGTCCCCGGGTTCCTATAATTCACCCCTCCACTTT

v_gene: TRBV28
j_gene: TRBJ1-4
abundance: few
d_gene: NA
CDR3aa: CASSLVATTNEKLFF
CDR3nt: TGTGCCAGCAGCTTAGTGGCCACAACTAATGAAAAACTGTTTTTT

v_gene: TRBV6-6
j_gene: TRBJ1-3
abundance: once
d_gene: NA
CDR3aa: CASSERISGNTIYF
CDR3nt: TGTGCCAGCAGCGAGCGGATCTCTGGAAACACCATATATTTT

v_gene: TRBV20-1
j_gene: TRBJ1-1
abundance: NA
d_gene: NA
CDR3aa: CSASLGRWDTEAFF
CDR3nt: TGCAGTGCTAGTTTGGGGAGGTGGGACACTGAAGCTTTCTTT

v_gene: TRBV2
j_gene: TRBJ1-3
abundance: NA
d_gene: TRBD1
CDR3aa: CASGTTGAGNTIYF
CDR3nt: TGTGCCAGCGGGACGACAGGGGCTGGAAACACCATATATTTT

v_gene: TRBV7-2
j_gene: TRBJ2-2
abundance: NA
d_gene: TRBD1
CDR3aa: CASSPGTGGPGELFF
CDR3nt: TGTGCCAGCAGTCCCGGGACAGGGGGCCCCGGGGAGCTGTTTTTT

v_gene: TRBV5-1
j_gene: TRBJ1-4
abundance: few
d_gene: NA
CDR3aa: CASSWRGDEKLFF
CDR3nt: TGCGCCAGCAGCTGGCGGGGGGATGAAAAACTGTTTTTT

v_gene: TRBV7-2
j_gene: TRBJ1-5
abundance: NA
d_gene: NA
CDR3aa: CASTWTDSNQPQHF
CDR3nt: TGTGCCAGCACCTGGACAGATAGCAATCAGCCCCAGCATTTT

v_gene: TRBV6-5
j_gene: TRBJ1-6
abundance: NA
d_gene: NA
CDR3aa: CASTQVQGSPLHF
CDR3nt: TGTGCCAGCACTCAAGTACAGGGCTCACCCCTCCACTTT

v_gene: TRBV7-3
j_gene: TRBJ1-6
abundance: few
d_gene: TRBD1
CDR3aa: CASSSGQGNNSPLHF
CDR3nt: TGTGCCAGCAGCTCCGGACAGGGGAATAATTCACCCCTCCACTTT

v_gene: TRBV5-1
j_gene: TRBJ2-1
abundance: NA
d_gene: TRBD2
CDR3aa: CASSYGNRAGGPNNEQFF
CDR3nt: TGCGCCAGCAGTTACGGAAATAGAGCGGGAGGGCCAAACAATGAGCAGTTCTTC

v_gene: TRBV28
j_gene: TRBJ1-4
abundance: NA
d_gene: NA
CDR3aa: CASSSQGRDNEKLFF
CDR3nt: TGTGCCAGCAGTTCTCAGGGTCGAGATAATGAAAAACTGTTTTTT

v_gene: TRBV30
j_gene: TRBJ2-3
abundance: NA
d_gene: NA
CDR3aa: CAWTDRGFTDTQYF
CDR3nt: TGTGCCTGGACCGACCGGGGGTTCACAGATACGCAGTATTTT

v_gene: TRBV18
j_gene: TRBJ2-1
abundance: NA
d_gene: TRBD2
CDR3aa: CASSPRTSGIYNEQFF
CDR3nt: TGTGCCAGCTCGCCTCGGACTAGCGGGATTTACAATGAGCAGTTCTTC

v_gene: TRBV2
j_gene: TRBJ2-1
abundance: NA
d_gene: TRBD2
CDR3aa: CASSGGTSGRTSSYNEQFF
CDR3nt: TGTGCCAGCAGTGGAGGGACTAGCGGGAGGACGAGCTCCTACAATGAGCAGTTCTTC

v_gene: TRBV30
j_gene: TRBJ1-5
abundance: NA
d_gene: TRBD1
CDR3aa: CAWGTGIDQPQHF
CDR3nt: TGTGCCTGGGGGACAGGGATAGATCAGCCCCAGCATTTT

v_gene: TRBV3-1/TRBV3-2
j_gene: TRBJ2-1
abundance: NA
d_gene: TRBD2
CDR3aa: CASSQGPPSSGSSYNEQFF
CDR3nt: TGTGCCAGCAGCCAAGGGCCGCCTTCTAGCGGGAGCTCCTACAATGAGCAGTTCTTC

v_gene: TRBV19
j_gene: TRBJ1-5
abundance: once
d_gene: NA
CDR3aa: CASRDFRNQPQHF
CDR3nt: TGTGCCAGTAGGGACTTTCGGAATCAGCCCCAGCATTTT

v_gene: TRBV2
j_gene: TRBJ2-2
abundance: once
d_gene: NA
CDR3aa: CASSEAVTGELFF
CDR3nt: TGTGCCAGCAGTGAAGCCGTCACCGGGGAGCTGTTTTTT

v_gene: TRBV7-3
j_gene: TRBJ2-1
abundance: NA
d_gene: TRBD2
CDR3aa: CASSPDRLADNEQFF
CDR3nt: TGTGCCAGCAGCCCCGATAGACTAGCGGACAATGAGCAGTTCTTC

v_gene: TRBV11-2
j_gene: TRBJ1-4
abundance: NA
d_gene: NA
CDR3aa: CASSSVWGKEKKLFF
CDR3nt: TGTGCCAGCAGCTCCGTTTGGGGCAAGGAGAAAAAACTGTTTTTT

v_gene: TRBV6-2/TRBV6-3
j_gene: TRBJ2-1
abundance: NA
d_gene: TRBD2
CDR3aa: CASSYPPGGSGHNEQFF
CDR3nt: TGTGCCAGCAGTTACCCCCCCGGGGGGTCGGGGCACAATGAGCAGTTCTTC

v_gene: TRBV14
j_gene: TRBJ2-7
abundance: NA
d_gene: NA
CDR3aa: CASSQVSASEQYF
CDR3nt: TGTGCCAGCAGCCAAGTTTCTGCTAGTGAGCAGTACTTC

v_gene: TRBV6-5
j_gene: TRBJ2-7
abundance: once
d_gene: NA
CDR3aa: CARNEKDCRSYEQYF
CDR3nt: TGTGCCAGGAACGAGAAGGACTGTCGCTCCTACGAGCAGTACTTC

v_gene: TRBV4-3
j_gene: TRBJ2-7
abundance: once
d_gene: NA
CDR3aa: CASSLNSYYEQYF
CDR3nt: TGCGCCAGCAGCCTGAACAGTTACTACGAGCAGTACTTC

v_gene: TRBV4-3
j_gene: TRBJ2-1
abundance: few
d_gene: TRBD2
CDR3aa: CASSPDGGGSYNEQFF
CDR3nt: TGCGCCAGCAGCCCCGACGGCGGGGGCTCCTACAATGAGCAGTTCTTC

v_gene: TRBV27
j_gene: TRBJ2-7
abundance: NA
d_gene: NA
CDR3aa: CASRDKTDEQYF
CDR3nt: TGTGCCAGCCGGGACAAGACAGACGAGCAGTACTTC

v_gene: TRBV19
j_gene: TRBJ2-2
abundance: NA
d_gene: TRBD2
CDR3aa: CASKRTSGVDTGELFF
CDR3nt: TGTGCCAGTAAAAGGACTAGCGGGGTAGACACCGGGGAGCTGTTTTTT

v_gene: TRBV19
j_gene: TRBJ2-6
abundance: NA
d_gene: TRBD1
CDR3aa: CASSQTGSGANVLTF
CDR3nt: TGTGCCAGTAGTCAGACAGGGTCAGGGGCCAACGTCCTGACTTTC

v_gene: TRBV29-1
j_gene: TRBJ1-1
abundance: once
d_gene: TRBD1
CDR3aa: CSVGAGGNTEAFF
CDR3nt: TGCAGCGTTGGGGCAGGGGGTAACACTGAAGCTTTCTTT

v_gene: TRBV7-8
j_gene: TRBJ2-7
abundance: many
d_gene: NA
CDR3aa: CASSVPGTGKLAGTYEQYF
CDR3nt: TGTGCCAGCAGCGTCCCCGGGACAGGGAAACTAGCGGGAACCTACGAGCAGTACTTC

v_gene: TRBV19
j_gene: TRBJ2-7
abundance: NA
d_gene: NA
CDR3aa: CASSTTVRGGEQYF
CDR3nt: TGTGCCAGTAGTACGACAGTTCGGGGAGGAGAGCAGTACTTC

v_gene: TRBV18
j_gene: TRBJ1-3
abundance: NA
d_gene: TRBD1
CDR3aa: CASSPEGQRAGNTIYF
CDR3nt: TGTGCCAGCTCACCTGAGGGACAGAGGGCTGGAAACACCATATATTTT

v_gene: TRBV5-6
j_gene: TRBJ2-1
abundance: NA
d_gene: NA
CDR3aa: CASSLDVSSYNEQFF
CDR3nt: TGTGCCAGCAGCTTGGATGTGAGCTCCTACAATGAGCAGTTCTTC

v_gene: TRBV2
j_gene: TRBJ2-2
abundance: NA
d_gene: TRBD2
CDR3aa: CASSGTRGNTGELFF
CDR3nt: TGTGCCAGCAGTGGGACTAGGGGGAACACCGGGGAGCTGTTTTTT

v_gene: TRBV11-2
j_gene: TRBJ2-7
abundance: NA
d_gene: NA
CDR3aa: CASSLDRSHAYEQYF
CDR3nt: TGTGCCAGCAGCTTGGACAGAAGCCATGCCTACGAGCAGTACTTC

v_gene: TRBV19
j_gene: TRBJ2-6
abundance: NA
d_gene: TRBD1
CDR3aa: CASTGGGGANVLTF
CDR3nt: TGTGCCAGTACAGGGGGCGGTGGGGCCAACGTCCTGACTTTC

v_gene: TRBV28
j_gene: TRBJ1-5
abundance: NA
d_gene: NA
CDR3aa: CASSLHQPQHF
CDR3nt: TGTGCCAGCAGTCTACATCAGCCCCAGCATTTT

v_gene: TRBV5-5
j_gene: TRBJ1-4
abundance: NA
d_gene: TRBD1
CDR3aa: CASSATGGTNEKLFF
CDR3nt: TGTGCCAGCAGCGCCACAGGGGGAACTAATGAAAAACTGTTTTTT